These 24 T cell receptor beta chains share one sample of origin, sequenced in a study of blood T cell repertoires in COVID-19. Using immunoSEQ multiplex PCR, the repertoire was profiled, and TCRdb retains in-frame clones only, with some absent. The table has approximately 42,000 clones, around 82% seen once. Sequenced sample: peripheral blood. These TCRs come from an elderly man with acute or convalescent COVID-19.

Turning to this clone: This sample includes further DNA sequences coding for the same CDR3. The chain couples TRBV30 to TRBJ2-6; the D is unclear. Germline V lookup: CDR1 GTSNPN, CDR2 SVGIG (reference sequence). The CDR3 totals 14 residues. Trimming took 0 bases from V and 0 from J, leaving 3 bases between them. In DNA, the CDR3 is TGTGCCTGGAGTGTGTACTCTGGGGCCAACGTCCTGACTTTC. Residues: CAWSVYSGANVLTF.

This clone was counted between two and nine times. The rearrangement links TRBV19 to TRBJ2-4; TRBD2 aligns across 9 bases. Germline CDR1 reads LNHDA; CDR2 reads SQIVND (reference sequence). J was trimmed by 2 bases and V by 10 bases; bases with no gene match: 9. This CDR3 is 15 amino acids long. The CDR3: CATSRGGGTKNIQYF. The CDR3 coding sequence is TGTGCCACCTCGCGGGGGGGCGGAACCAAAAACATTCAGTACTTC.

J is TRBJ2-1 and V is TRBV19, with TRBD2 matching 8 bases. The CDR3 contains 17 residues. V was pared by 9 bases and J by 0 bases, with 13 bases of the junction left unmatched. Germline V gene data show CDR1 as LNHDA and CDR2 as SQIVND (reference sequence). The CDR3 protein is CASERTSSPSSYNEQFF. The DNA of the CDR3 is TGTGCCAGCGAAAGGACTAGCTCCCCGAGCTCCTACAATGAGCAGTTCTTC. Variable domain in full (rest from reference TRBV19 and TRBJ2-1): DGGITQSPKYLFRKEGQNVTLSCEQNLNHDAMYWYRQDPGQGLRLIYYSQIVNDFQKGDIAEGYSVSREKKESFPLTVTSAQKNPTAFYLCASERTSSPSSYNEQFFGPGTRLTVL.

The rearrangement uses TRBV7-9 and TRBJ2-7, with D perhaps TRBD2 (6 bases). The CDR3 extends over 15 amino acids. CDR1 and CDR2 (germline): SEHNR, FQNEAQ (reference sequence). Trimming stripped 4 bases from V and 2 bases from J, with 15 bases between. The CDR3 DNA is TGTGCCAGCAGCTCAACGATCCGCGGGGCCTACGAGCAGTACTTC. Protein sequence: CASSSTIRGAYEQYF.

The V call is TRBV19, the J call TRBJ1-1; D is uncertain. V lost 7 bases and J lost 3, with 12 bases in between. The length of the CDR3 is 13 residues. Germline-derived CDR1 and CDR2 are LNHDA and SQIVND (reference sequence). The CDR3 region is CASIGYRDTEAFF. The CDR3 DNA is TGTGCCAGTATTGGGTATCGGGACACTGAAGCTTTCTTT.

There are a few counts of this clone. This chain connects TRBV28 to TRBJ2-2; D is uncertain. CDR1 is MDHEN and CDR2 is SYDVKM in the germline V gene. Trimming stripped 1 base from V and 2 bases from J, with 14 bases between. The CDR3 spans 17 residues. The DNA for the CDR3 is TGTGCCAGCAGTTTATTCCACCCCCGCAGTAACACCGGGGAGCTGTTTTTT. Its translation is CASSLFHPRSNTGELFF.

CDR3 residues: CASLPPWVLAGPTSTDTQYF. In nucleotides, the CDR3 is TGTGCCAGCTTGCCTCCATGGGTTCTAGCGGGGCCTACTAGCACAGATACGCAGTATTTT. The chain has TRBV28 and TRBJ2-3, with 9 positions matching TRBD2. V dropped 8 bases and J dropped 0; count of bases not matched to a gene: 21. CDR1 is MDHEN and CDR2 is SYDVKM in the germline V gene. The CDR3 loop spans 20 amino acids.

The chain couples TRBV29-1 to TRBJ1-1; D is ambiguous. V was trimmed by 7 bases and J by 1 base, leaving 13 bases between them. Germline assignment: CDR1 SQVTM and CDR2 ANQGSEA. CDR3 length: 13 amino acids. The CDR3 DNA sequence: TGCAGCGGCCGCCGGGAATCGAACACTGAAGCTTTCTTT. The encoded protein is CSGRRESNTEAFF.

This rearrangement joins TRBV6-5 to TRBJ2-2; TRBD2 matches at 14 bases. Trimming cost V 6 bases and J 7 bases; bases outside gene matches: 4. This CDR3 is built from 15 residues. Germline V gene data show CDR1 as MNHEY and CDR2 as SVGAGI. The CDR3 reads CASRRTSGGYGELFF. The CDR3 DNA follows: TGTGCCAGCAGGAGGACTAGCGGGGGGTACGGGGAGCTGTTTTTT.

V usage is TRBV18 and J usage is TRBJ1-4, with D tentatively TRBD1 (5 bases). The germline V gene encodes CDR1 KGHSH and CDR2 LQKENI. This CDR3 spans 14 amino acids. Trimming shortened V by 6 bases and J by 3 bases, and 11 bases separated the two germline ends. The CDR3 DNA reads TGTGCCAGCTCGGCCAGGGTGGCTAATGAAAAACTGTTTTTT. Protein sequence: CASSARVANEKLFF.

The rearrangement links TRBV6-5 to TRBJ1-5; 12 bases line up with TRBD1. V shed 7 bases and J 7 bases; nucleotides not matched to a gene: 8. Germline lookup yields CDR1 MNHEY and CDR2 SVGAGI. CDR3 length equals 15 residues. This CDR3 reads CASIPGQGADQPQHF. The CDR3 region has the DNA TGTGCCAGCATCCCGGGACAGGGGGCGGACCAGCCCCAGCATTTT.

The chain couples TRBV29-1 to TRBJ1-1; D not resolved. V gave up 5 bases and J gave up 1 base, with 11 bases separating them. The CDR3 has 13 amino acids. Germline V gene data show CDR1 as SQVTM and CDR2 as ANQGSEA. CDR3 amino acids: CSVLLRGNTEAFF. The DNA for the CDR3 is TGCAGCGTTCTACTCCGGGGGAACACTGAAGCTTTCTTT.

The sample holds a few counts of this clone. This chain links TRBV3-1 (or the pseudogene TRBV3-2) with TRBJ2-5; 12 bases are shared with TRBD1. CDR1 is LGHDT, CDR2 YNNKEL, per germline (reference sequence). Trimming at V came to 4 bases and at J to 4 bases, leaving 10 bases not matched to a gene. This CDR3 contains 17 residues. The CDR3 nucleotides are TGTGCCAGCAGCCCCGGGACAGGGGGCGCTTTATCAGAGACCCAGTACTTC. Protein: CASSPGTGGALSETQYF.

The chain has TRBV29-1 and TRBJ1-1; D may be TRBD1 (6 bases). In germline, CDR1 is SQVTM, CDR2 ANQGSEA. V lost 6 bases and J 4 bases, leaving 12 bases between the germline ends. The CDR3 spans 12 residues. The CDR3 DNA reads TGCAGCGTAACAGGGTGGAGCACTGAAGCTTTCTTT. Its translation is CSVTGWSTEAFF.

The gene calls are TRBV18 and TRBJ2-1, with 8 bases lining up with TRBD1. Germline CDR1 and CDR2: KGHSH and LQKENI. Losses at the gene ends were 3 bases for V and 7 bases for J; bases not matched to a gene: 5. This CDR3 has 14 amino acids. In DNA form, the CDR3 reads TGTGCCAGCTCACCTTACAGGGGGAGAAATGAGCAGTTCTTC. Amino acids: CASSPYRGRNEQFF.

The CDR3 DNA is TGTGCCAGCAGTTTATCAAGGGGTTACGTGGGAGGGGGCAATGAGCAGTTCTTC. Translated: CASSLSRGYVGGGNEQFF. The chain recombines TRBV27 with TRBJ2-1, with D possibly TRBD2 on 7 matching bases. CDR1 MNHEY and CDR2 SMNVEV come from the germline V gene (reference sequence). CDR3 size: 18 residues. V was cut by 0 bases and J by 6 bases, with 21 bases left in between.

The chain links TRBV27 to TRBJ2-5, with 11 positions matching TRBD2. With 6 bases clipped from V and 5 bases from J, the junction kept 11 bases outside the gene matches. The germline V gene encodes CDR1 MNHEY and CDR2 SMNVEV (reference sequence). This CDR3 has 16 residues. The CDR3 region has the DNA TGTGCCAGCAGGGAAAGTAGCGGGGGGGAGACGGAGACCCAGTACTTC. Amino acid sequence: CASRESSGGETETQYF.

The chain couples TRBV5-1 to TRBJ1-6; D perhaps matches TRBD1 (5 bases). Trimming cost V 7 bases and J 8 bases, with 16 bases left between them. There are 14 residues in the CDR3. The V gene's germline CDR1 is SGHRS and CDR2 YFSETQ. CDR3 DNA: TGCGCCAGCTCCACCGCGGGGCAAGATTCACCCCTCCACTTT. Its protein product is CASSTAGQDSPLHF.

This clone has a handful of counts. This chain uses TRBV15 with TRBJ2-6, with 8 bases matching TRBD1. The V and J ends lost 0 bases and 4 bases, in that order; junction bases with no gene match: 8. The CDR3 extends over 18 amino acids. Looked up from germline, CDR1 is LNHNV and CDR2 is YYDKDF (reference sequence). The CDR3 here is CATSRDYQTGVGANVLTF. The CDR3 nucleotides read TGTGCCACCAGCAGAGATTATCAGACAGGGGTAGGGGCCAACGTCCTGACTTTC.

The chain uses TRBV5-1 and TRBJ1-5; possible D gene TRBD1, 6 bases. This CDR3 has 15 amino acids. Trimming pared 0 bases from V and 5 bases from J, leaving 12 bases between. Germline assignment: CDR1 SGHRS and CDR2 YFSETQ. CDR3 region: CASSLGLGGDQPQHF. As DNA, the CDR3 is TGCGCCAGCAGCTTGGGTCTAGGGGGGGATCAGCCCCAGCATTTT. The full variable domain, with the rest looked up from reference TRBV5-1 and TRBJ1-5, is KAGVTQTPRYLIKTRGQQVTLSCSPISGHRSVSWYQQTPGQGLQFLFEYFSETQRNKGNFPGRFSGRQFSNSRSEMNVSTLELGDSALYLCASSLGLGGDQPQHFGDGTRLSIL.

This clone was observed a few times. This rearrangement joins TRBV14 to TRBJ2-1; TRBD2 is a possible D gene (6 bases). CDR1 is SGHDN and CDR2 is FVKESK in the germline V gene. The CDR3 has 15 residues. V was trimmed by 1 base and J by 4 bases, leaving 11 bases between them. The CDR3 here is CASSQVTGLYNEQFF. The CDR3 bases are TGTGCCAGCAGCCAAGTGACGGGACTGTACAATGAGCAGTTCTTC. The whole variable domain, remainder taken from reference TRBV14 and TRBJ2-1, is EAGVTQFPSHSVIEKGQTVTLRCDPISGHDNLYWYRRVMGKEIKFLLHFVKESKQDESGMPNNRFLAERTGGTYSTLKVQPAELEDSGVYFCASSQVTGLYNEQFFGPGTRLTVL.

The V gene is TRBV7-2, the J gene TRBJ2-2; D might be TRBD1 (5 bases). Per germline, CDR1 SGHTA and CDR2 FQGNSA. This CDR3 region has 15 residues. V was clipped by 4 bases and J by 4 bases, with 13 bases between them. The CDR3 spells CASSSLAGRTGELFF. Here the CDR3 DNA reads TGTGCCAGCAGCTCCCTCGCAGGGCGCACCGGGGAGCTGTTTTTT.

The table lists this clone with a few counts. This chain uses TRBV5-1 with TRBJ2-2; tentative D call: TRBD2 (6 bases). From germline, CDR1 is SGHRS and CDR2 YFSETQ. Trimming shortened V by 4 bases and J by 6 bases, and 13 bases separated the two germline ends. This CDR3 has 14 residues. The CDR3 loop reads CASSRTEGSGELFF. CDR3 bases: TGCGCCAGCAGCCGGACGGAGGGGTCCGGGGAGCTGTTTTTT. Using reference TRBV5-1 and TRBJ2-2 for the parts outside the CDR3, the full variable domain is KAGVTQTPRYLIKTRGQQVTLSCSPISGHRSVSWYQQTPGQGLQFLFEYFSETQRNKGNFPGRFSGRQFSNSRSEMNVSTLELGDSALYLCASSRTEGSGELFFGEGSRLTVL.

The chain links TRBV3-1 (or the pseudogene TRBV3-2) to TRBJ2-7; no clear D. CDR1 LGHDT and CDR2 YNNKEL come from the germline V gene (reference sequence). Trimming cost V 1 base and J 6 bases, with 10 bases left between them. CDR3 length: 13 amino acids. CDR3 region: CASSQVVGLEQYF. CDR3 nucleotide sequence: TGTGCCAGCAGCCAAGTGGTGGGCCTCGAGCAGTACTTC.